The rows below give T cell receptor beta chains drawn from one sample of a study of beta chain features in type 1 diabetes. This table comes from immunoSEQ multiplex PCR, and its TCRdb copy is limited to in-frame clones, with some not included. The repertoire includes around 300,000 clones, about 14% of them detected once, and more than 6.5% sits in the top ten. The specimen sequenced was central memory CD4+ T cells from blood. These receptors all come from a man aged 25-45 years in good health. CDR3s include the opening cysteine and the closing phenylalanine or tryptophan. D genes are given only for firm matches. Clone sizes are given selectively: once, few, many, or a class where the clone is expanded.

size	V	D	J	DNA	CDR3
.	TRBV7-9	.	TRBJ2-6	TGTGCCAGCAGCTTAGGGCGGGGGCTAGCGGACTCTGGGGCCAACGTCCTGACTTTC	CASSLGRGLADSGANVLTF
few	TRBV27	TRBD1	TRBJ2-4	TGTGCCAGCAGTTTAGCCGGGACAGGGACCAAAAACATTCAGTACTTC	CASSLAGTGTKNIQYF
few	TRBV29-1	.	TRBJ2-3	TGCAGCGTTGAAGGTCCCGCCACTAGCACAGATACGCAGTATTTT	CSVEGPATSTDTQYF
.	TRBV28	.	TRBJ2-7	TGTGCCAGCAGTGCATACTCCCAGGGGACCAGTCTCTACGAGCAGTACTTC	CASSAYSQGTSLYEQYF
.	TRBV5-8	.	TRBJ1-5	TGTGCCAGCAGCTCAAGGGTTGTTAGCAATCAGCCCCAGCATTTT	CASSSRVVSNQPQHF
few	TRBV5-6	TRBD1	TRBJ1-1	TGTGCCAGCAGCTCCGCGGGACAGCTGAACACTGAAGCTTTCTTT	CASSSAGQLNTEAFF
few	TRBV7-2	.	TRBJ2-1	TGTGCCAGCAGCCCATCCGGACACAACAATGAGCAGTTCTTC	CASSPSGHNNEQFF
.	TRBV4-3	TRBD2	TRBJ2-3	TGCGCCAGCAGCCAAGGAGTTACTAGCGGGGCCGCAGATACGCAGTATTTT	CASSQGVTSGAADTQYF
many	TRBV7-2	.	TRBJ2-5	TGTGCCAGCAGCTTAGACGGGGGGCGGGAGACCCAGTACTTC	CASSLDGGRETQYF
.	TRBV5-5	.	TRBJ1-2	TGTGCCAGCAGTCCCCTGGGACAAGCTAACTATGGCTACACCTTC	CASSPLGQANYGYTF
.	TRBV5-1	.	TRBJ1-6	TGTGCCAGCAGCCCCCCCGGCCTGAATTCACCCCTCCACTTT	CASSPPGLNSPLHF
.	TRBV6-5	.	TRBJ2-3	TGTGCCAGCAGTTACTCCGCCAGGAAAGATACGCAGTATTTT	CASSYSARKDTQYF
.	TRBV4-2	.	TRBJ2-1	TGTGCCAGCAGCACCCGGGACTACAATGAGCAGTTCTTC	CASSTRDYNEQFF
.	TRBV6-5	.	TRBJ2-1	TGTGCCAGCAAACCCGGCGGGACCTACAATGAGCAGTTCTTC	CASKPGGTYNEQFF
.	TRBV6-1	TRBD1	TRBJ1-5	TGTGCCAGCAGGGAGGACAGGGGTCAGCCCCAGCATTTT	CASREDRGQPQHF
few	TRBV2	.	TRBJ2-1	TGTGCCAGCAGAGAGGGGACCAGAGGCTACAATGAGCAGTTCTTC	CASREGTRGYNEQFF